The 7 T cell receptor beta chains reported below all come from one sample, sequenced in a study of blood T cells in healthy people across ages. Through a sample-barcoded 5' primer and a J-beta primer mix, a second PCR was run for about 7 to 12 cycles. TCRdb called the 5' RACE reads again in MiXCR, with one record for every CDR3 protein. The sample holds roughly 680,000 distinct CDR3 sequences, around 21% seen once. The specimen sequenced was blood. The source of these receptors is a man aged 70-80 years in good health.

The table lists this clonotype with a count of one. The chain joins TRBV7-3 to TRBJ2-7, with a tentative D call TRBD2 (5 bases). In germline, CDR1 is SGHTA, CDR2 FQGTGA. The V end was cut by 3 bases, the J end by 0 bases, with 30 bases between. The CDR3 has 21 amino acids. CDR3 protein: CASSFSGSRAPGGLSSYEQYF. The CDR3 DNA reads TGTGCCAGCAGCTTTAGTGGTTCGCGGGCTCCAGGAGGTCTTAGCTCCTACGAGCAGTACTTC.

This clonotype showed up just a few times. The V gene is TRBV6-1, the J gene TRBJ1-5; D is possibly TRBD1 (6 bases). With 4 bases removed from V and 5 bases from J, the gap between germline ends came to 12 bases. This CDR3 comprises 14 residues. Germline V gene sequence: CDR1 MNHNS, CDR2 SASEGT. CDR3 DNA: TGTGCCAGCAGTGGGCAGGGGATCGATCAGCCCCAGCATTTT. As protein: CASSGQGIDQPQHF.

This clonotype was detected only a few times. At one of its ends the junction is not consistent with the germline gene, which may arise from a read error. V and J are TRBV6-8 and TRBJ2-7; a weak D match, TRBD2 (5 bases). Germline V gene lookup returns CDR1 MNHGY and CDR2 SAAAGT. The CDR3 contains 14 residues. CDR3 sequence reads: CAGSSRGRTYEQYF. For the CDR3, the DNA is TGTGCCGGCAGTTCCCGGGGAAGAACCTACGAGCAGTACTTC.

The count of this clonotype is one. J is TRBJ2-7 and V is TRBV11-2; 7 bases line up with TRBD2. Germline V lookup: CDR1 SGHAT, CDR2 FQNNGV. Losses at the gene ends were 8 bases for V and 2 bases for J; bases not matched to a gene: 9. The CDR3 spans 14 residues. CDR3 region: CASGSSGGPYEQYF. For the CDR3, the DNA is TGTGCCAGCGGATCCTCGGGGGGACCCTACGAGCAGTACTTC.

The chain employs TRBV6-1 and TRBJ2-1, with a weak D call TRBD2 (6 bases). Trimming removed 6 bases from V and 4 bases from J, with 10 bases in between. CDR3 length: 13 amino acids. The V gene's germline CDR1 is MNHNS and CDR2 SASEGT. The CDR3 region is CASRWGGYNEQFF. The CDR3 DNA follows: TGTGCCAGCAGGTGGGGAGGATACAATGAGCAGTTCTTC.

In its sample, this clonotype was seen a few times. The gene calls are TRBV20-1 and TRBJ2-5; 11 bases agree with TRBD2. The V segment lost 8 bases and the J segment 6 bases; nucleotides outside the gene matches: 8. Germline V gene data show CDR1 as DFQATT and CDR2 as SNEGSKA (reference sequence). This CDR3 contains 13 residues. CDR3 in amino acids: CSPLTSGSQTQYF. CDR3 bases: TGCAGTCCACTCACTAGCGGGAGCCAGACCCAGTACTTC.

This clonotype came up many times. The V call is TRBV28, the J call TRBJ2-7; D not resolved. Germline V CDR1 and CDR2: MDHEN, SYDVKM. The CDR3 is 14 residues long. V was cut by 5 bases and J by 9 bases, with 20 bases left in between. CDR3 coding DNA: TGTGCCAGCAGTGAACACGGAAACCTACGAGGGCAGTACTTC. It codes for CASSEHGNLRGQYF.